These T cell receptor beta chains were read from a single sample in a study of shared clonotypes between healthy human individuals. This table comes from immunoSEQ multiplex PCR, and its TCRdb copy is limited to in-frame clones, with some not included. The sample records about 2.3 million clones, just over 90% being singletons. The sequenced sample consisted of naive CD4+ T cells from PBMCs. The receptors were gathered from a young man in good health. Some clones in this sample may be carry-over from other donors' samples. Each CDR3 is given with its conserved first and last residue. Fields, in order: D gene, clone size, J gene, V gene, CDR3 DNA, CDR3 protein. D genes are given only for firm matches. Not all rows give a size; the values are once, few, many and, for expanded clones, a class.

TRBD1 | - | TRBJ2-2 | TRBV7-9 | TGTGCCAGCAGACGGACAGGGGAAACCGGGGAGCTGTTTTTT | CASRRTGETGELFF
- | - | TRBJ2-5 | TRBV9 | TGTGCCAGCAGCGTAGGGGACACGGGAGAGACCCAGTACTTC | CASSVGDTGETQYF
TRBD2 | - | TRBJ2-1 | TRBV11-3 | TGTGCCAGCAGCAAGAGCGGGGGGTCCTACAATGAGCAGTTCTTC | CASSKSGGSYNEQFF
TRBD2 | - | TRBJ2-3 | TRBV25-1 | TGTGCCAGCAGTGGTCCCCCTGGGACTAGCGGGAGTACAGATACGCAGTATTTT | CASSGPPGTSGSTDTQYF
- | - | TRBJ1-2 | TRBV5-1 | TGCGCCAGCAGCTTGCGGGGGGTCCCCGTGGGGGGCCGCACGAGCTACACCTTC | CASSLRGVPVGGRTSYTF
- | - | TRBJ1-1 | TRBV7-9 | TGTGCCAGCAGCCTACGGGAGGGGAACACTGAAGCTTTCTTT | CASSLREGNTEAFF
TRBD2 | once | TRBJ2-7 | TRBV4-3 | TGCGCCAGCAGCCCGTTGGTAGCGGGAGTCCAGTACTTC | CASSPLVAGVQYF
- | - | TRBJ1-5 | TRBV5-1 | TGCGCCAGCAGCTTAGAAGGGGGCAATCAGCCCCAGCATTTT | CASSLEGGNQPQHF
TRBD2 | - | TRBJ2-2 | TRBV2 | TGTGCCAGCAGAGAGTTCGGACTAGCGGGAGGGAACACCGGGGAGCTGTTTTTT | CASREFGLAGGNTGELFF
- | - | TRBJ1-5 | TRBV27 | TGTGCCAGCAGTTTAACCGGGTATAGCAATCAGCCCCAGCATTTT | CASSLTGYSNQPQHF
- | - | TRBJ2-7 | TRBV6-5 | TGTGCCAGCAGTTACCAGGGGACAACCTACGAGCAGTACTTC | CASSYQGTTYEQYF
- | - | TRBJ2-5 | TRBV5-1 | TGCGCCAGCAGCTTATATTCCGGGCCACCGGAGGAGACCCAGTACTTC | CASSLYSGPPEETQYF
- | - | TRBJ1-2 | TRBV19 | TGTGCCAGTAGTCTCTCCCCTGAGGGGCCTCGTGTGTATGGCTACACCTTC | CASSLSPEGPRVYGYTF
TRBD2 | - | TRBJ2-1 | TRBV5-1 | TGCGCCAGCAGCTTGTTAGCGGGTCAGGATGAGCAGTTCTTC | CASSLLAGQDEQFF
- | - | TRBJ2-7 | TRBV14 | TGTGCCAGCAGCCAAATCTATGCTAGGAGCCTGAGCGAGCAGTACTTC | CASSQIYARSLSEQYF
- | - | TRBJ2-5 | TRBV5-1 | TGCGCCAGCAGCTCCCCTGGCAGGGACGAAGAGACCCAGTACTTC | CASSSPGRDEETQYF
- | - | TRBJ2-1 | TRBV5-1 | TGCGCCAGCAGCTTGCGGGGGAACAATGAGCAGTTCTTC | CASSLRGNNEQFF
- | once | TRBJ1-4 | TRBV28 | TGTGCCAGCAGCCCCCAAACCGAGAAACTGTTTTTT | CASSPQTEKLFF
- | - | TRBJ2-7 | TRBV6-1 | TGTGCCAGCAGTGAAGCGCCTGGATCGTACTACGAGCAGTACTTC | CASSEAPGSYYEQYF
- | - | TRBJ2-5 | TRBV9 | TGTGCCAGCACCTTGGGGGGGCCGGGAGAGACCCAGTACTTC | CASTLGGPGETQYF
- | - | TRBJ2-7 | TRBV27 | TGTGCCAGCAGTTTATCTCGGGAAACTTACTCCTACGAGCAGTACTTC | CASSLSRETYSYEQYF
- | once | TRBJ1-5 | TRBV5-5 | TGTGCCAGCAGCTTGGACGGGGCTCGCAATCAGCCCCAGCATTTT | CASSLDGARNQPQHF
TRBD1 | - | TRBJ2-7 | TRBV6-4 | TGTGCCAGCAGTATTGACAGGGGTTCCTACGAGCAGTACTTC | CASSIDRGSYEQYF
TRBD1 | - | TRBJ2-7 | TRBV18 | TGTGCCAGCTCACCGACAGGGGGCTCGATCGAGCAGTACTTC | CASSPTGGSIEQYF
- | - | TRBJ2-2 | TRBV9 | TGTGCCAGCAGCGTGCGGGGGAACACCGGGGAGCTGTTTTTT | CASSVRGNTGELFF
- | - | TRBJ1-2 | TRBV30 | TGTGCCTGGAGAGGTGGGAGCTATGGCTACACCTTC | CAWRGGSYGYTF
- | - | TRBJ2-7 | TRBV6-6 | TGTGCCAGCAGTTACTCCCAGGGCACCTCCTACGAGCAGTACTTC | CASSYSQGTSYEQYF
- | - | TRBJ1-1 | TRBV5-4 | TGTGCCAGCAGCTCCCCGAAGGGGTCTGACACTGAAGCTTTCTTT | CASSSPKGSDTEAFF
- | few | TRBJ1-1 | TRBV30 | TGTGCCTGGAGTATCGGGGGACGCACTGAAGCTTTCTTT | CAWSIGGRTEAFF
- | - | TRBJ1-6 | TRBV6-5 | TGTGCAACGGGGGGCTCGGATTCACCCCTCCACTTT | CATGGSDSPLHF
TRBD1 | - | TRBJ1-2 | TRBV7-2 | TGTGCCAGCAGCCCACCGGGACAGGGGAGCTATGGCTACACCTTC | CASSPPGQGSYGYTF
TRBD1 | - | TRBJ2-1 | TRBV7-9 | TGTGCCAGCAGCGGTCCGGGACAGGGCAATGAGCAGTTCTTC | CASSGPGQGNEQFF
- | once | TRBJ2-6 | TRBV7-8 | TGTGCCAGCAGCTTGGGGCTCGGTCGGCACGCGGGGGCCAACGTCCTGACTTTC | CASSLGLGRHAGANVLTF
- | once | TRBJ2-5 | TRBV7-3 | TGTGCCAGCAGCTTCGTCCCGTCAGAGACCCAGTACTTC | CASSFVPSETQYF
TRBD1 | - | TRBJ2-7 | TRBV6-5 | TGTGCCAGCAGAGACAGGGTCCCTGTCTACGAGCAGTACTTC | CASRDRVPVYEQYF
- | once | TRBJ2-3 | TRBV18 | TGTGCCAGCAGTTGGGACAAACTGAGCACAGATACGCAGTATTTT | CASSWDKLSTDTQYF
- | - | TRBJ2-7 | TRBV14 | TGTGCCAGCCATCATTCGAGGAGCGGAGTCCAGTACTTC | CASHHSRSGVQYF
- | - | TRBJ1-1 | TRBV30 | TGTGCCTGGAGGGGTTGGGGCACTGAAGCTTTCTTT | CAWRGWGTEAFF
- | - | TRBJ2-3 | TRBV7-8 | TGTGCCAGCAGCTTGGGACATCCGAACACAGATACGCAGTATTTT | CASSLGHPNTDTQYF
TRBD2 | - | TRBJ2-1 | TRBV5-1 | TGCGCCAGCAGCCGGACTACCGGGACTAGCGGGGAGGGTCGGCAGTTCTTC | CASSRTTGTSGEGRQFF
- | - | TRBJ2-1 | TRBV5-1 | TGCGCCAGCAGCTTCCGCCCGGGCTCCTACAATGAGCAGTTCTTC | CASSFRPGSYNEQFF